The present T cell receptor (beta chain) was sequenced within a study of PD-L1 blockade in urothelial cancer. CDR1 and CDR2 (germline): SNHLY, FYNNEI. This CDR3 spans 14 amino acids. Trimming pared 8 bases from V and 6 bases from J, leaving 17 bases between. Time point here: peripheral blood 6 weeks after treatment start. Method: immunoSEQ multiplex PCR; TCRdb's copy keeps in-frame clones and lacks some. The sample records around 100,000 clones, 91% being singletons. The chain couples TRBV2 to TRBJ2-1; D is possibly TRBD2 (6 bases). The sequencing here drew on PBMCs, taken around atezolizumab (anti-PD-L1) treatment. This clonotype originated in a man aged 60 to 69 with urothelial cancer. The chain's CDR3 is CASGGKTTSNEQFF. The DNA of the CDR3 is TGTGCCAGCGGCGGGAAGACTACATCCAATGAGCAGTTCTTC.